These 13 T cell receptor beta chains came from one sample sequenced in a study of blood T cell repertoires in COVID-19. Some clones are missing from TCRdb's copy, which holds only in-frame ones; the method was immunoSEQ multiplex PCR. The repertoire holds roughly 180,000 clones, 80% to 90% seen once, with 12% in the top ten. The sequenced sample consisted of peripheral blood. Receptors were obtained from a woman of 80 years or more with COVID-19, enrolled during active disease.

This chain connects TRBV6-5 to TRBJ2-5, with TRBD1 as a possible D gene (6 bases). This CDR3 has 16 residues. V lost 0 bases, J lost 1 base, and 12 bases lay in between. Germline V gives CDR1 MNHEY, CDR2 SVGAGI. In DNA, the CDR3 is TGTGCCAGCAGTTACTCGGGGGCGGGTTTCCAAGAGACCCAGTACTTC. As protein: CASSYSGAGFQETQYF.

The chain combines TRBV4-2 with TRBJ2-3; D call uncertain. Trimming removed 1 base from V and 3 bases from J, with 11 bases in between. Germline V lookup: CDR1 LGHNA, CDR2 YNFKEQ. The CDR3 is made up of 15 amino acids. This CDR3 reads CASSQGFSTTDTQYF. CDR3 coding DNA: TGTGCCAGCAGCCAAGGGTTTAGCACAACAGATACGCAGTATTTT.

The chain combines TRBV2 with TRBJ1-5; 7 positions match TRBD1. The germline CDR1 and CDR2 sequences are SNHLY and FYNNEI. Trimming took 10 bases from V and 5 from J; bases not matched to a gene: 11. The CDR3 consists of 14 residues. The DNA for the CDR3 is TGTGCCACCGGCGGGGAGACAGGGCATCAGCCCCAGCATTTT. It is translated as CATGGETGHQPQHF.

V is TRBV14 and J is TRBJ2-7, with TRBD1 identical over 9 bases. Trimming took 6 bases from V and 4 from J; bases not matched to a gene: 13. Germline assignment: CDR1 SGHDN and CDR2 FVKESK. The CDR3 covers 16 residues. The CDR3 loop is CASSPSFGTGSYEQYF. The CDR3, as DNA: TGTGCCAGCAGTCCAAGTTTTGGGACAGGGTCGTACGAGCAGTACTTC.

The rearrangement links TRBV21-1 to TRBJ1-6. TRBV21-1 corresponds to a pseudogene. The CDR3 sequence is 10 residues long. As DNA, the CDR3 is TGTGCCAGTCCGCGCTCACCCCTCCACTTT. Residues: CASPRSPLHF.

The genes are TRBV9 and TRBJ2-1; 7 positions agree with TRBD2. CDR1 is SGDLS and CDR2 is YYNGEE in the germline V gene. The CDR3 is made up of 16 amino acids. Trimming at V came to 3 bases and at J to 5 bases, leaving 11 bases not matched to a gene. CDR3 protein: CASSEGRGKFHNEQFF. The CDR3, as DNA: TGTGCCAGCAGCGAAGGGCGGGGGAAATTTCACAATGAGCAGTTCTTC.

This rearrangement joins TRBV9 to TRBJ2-1; D is unresolved. The CDR3 runs to 16 residues. The germline CDR1 and CDR2 sequences are SGDLS and YYNGEE. Trimming cost V 0 bases and J 1 base, with 11 bases left between them. The CDR3 protein is CASSVGGSPSYNEQFF. Here the CDR3 DNA reads TGTGCCAGCAGCGTAGGCGGTTCCCCTTCCTACAATGAGCAGTTCTTC.

The DNA for the CDR3 is TGTGCCAGCAGCTTAAACCCGGCAGGGCCGGTCTCTGGAAACACCATATATTTT. Amino acid sequence: CASSLNPAGPVSGNTIYF. The genes are TRBV7-3 and TRBJ1-3; possible D gene TRBD1, 5 bases. Looked up from germline, CDR1 is SGHTA and CDR2 is FQGTGA. V was shortened by 1 base and J by 0 bases, with 16 bases between the two germline ends. The CDR3 runs to 18 residues.

V usage is TRBV7-8 and J usage is TRBJ1-2, with D uncertain. The germline V gene encodes CDR1 SGHVS and CDR2 FQNEAQ. CDR3 size: 17 residues. With 5 bases removed from V and 4 bases from J, the gap between germline ends came to 23 bases. CDR3 residues: CASSPSGVRRVSYGYTF. CDR3 nucleotides: TGTGCCAGCAGCCCCAGCGGGGTACGGAGGGTTAGCTATGGCTACACCTTC.

The chain uses TRBV27 and TRBJ2-7; 11 bases align to TRBD2. The ends lost 3 bases at V and 4 bases at J; junction bases unmatched: 2. Germline assignment: CDR1 MNHEY and CDR2 SMNVEV (reference sequence). The CDR3 loop spans 14 amino acids. The CDR3 region is CASSFLAGGYEQYF. CDR3 nucleotides: TGTGCCAGCAGTTTTCTAGCGGGGGGTTACGAGCAGTACTTC.

V is TRBV5-4 and J is TRBJ1-3, with D unresolved. The CDR3 has 14 residues. CDR1 and CDR2 (germline): SGHNT, YYREEE (reference sequence). The V end was cut by 2 bases, the J end by 0 bases, with 6 bases between. CDR3 sequence (DNA): TGTGCCAGCAGCTTACAGAACTCTGGAAACACCATATATTTT. Amino acid sequence: CASSLQNSGNTIYF.

The chain carries TRBV3-1 (or the pseudogene TRBV3-2) and TRBJ1-4; unclear D gene. Trimming took off 0 bases at V and 0 bases at J, with 8 bases between the two ends. This CDR3 is 16 amino acids long. CDR1 is LGHDT and CDR2 is YNNKEL in the germline V gene (reference sequence). CDR3 protein: CASSQDPPATNEKLFF. CDR3 DNA: TGTGCCAGCAGCCAAGATCCCCCCGCAACTAATGAAAAACTGTTTTTT.

J is TRBJ2-1 and V is TRBV27; 10 bases align to TRBD2. Germline lookup yields CDR1 MNHEY and CDR2 SMNVEV (reference sequence). The CDR3 has 16 amino acids. V trimming: 4 bases; J trimming: 2 bases; junction bases outside the gene matches: 5. CDR3 sequence reads: CASSSPAGGTYNEQFF. The CDR3 nucleotides read TGTGCCAGCAGTTCCCCAGCGGGGGGGACCTACAATGAGCAGTTCTTC.